By sample fraction, the clone carrying this TCR beta chain is medium-sized (0.01 to 0.1%). Within the sample, other DNA sequences also encode this same CDR3. These data are taken from a study of CD8 T cells in acute hepatitis C reinfection. Using immunoSEQ multiplex PCR, the repertoire was profiled, and TCRdb retains in-frame clones only, with some absent. This table holds around 3,900 clones, approximately 39% found once. This CDR3 contains 16 residues. The V end was cut by 0 bases, the J end by 0 bases, with 12 bases between. The germline gives CDR1 LGHNA, CDR2 YSLEER. Study-level points and caveats: Acute resolver, follow-up resolver and acute chronic samples had similar high diversity. Preferential TRBV04 and TRBV06 usage appeared in all groups and was not explained by the naive pool. Bulk TCRbeta-only sequencing left public clonotype pairing undetermined. CDR3 sequences shared with other epitopes were rare.

Time point specified: acute HCV infection, within 168 days of estimated infection date. Sequencing of hepatitis C virus-specific cells was done ex vivo rather than after in vitro expansion. Dead cells were excluded, and live cells stained for CD3, CD8 and CD45RO. This material consisted of HCV NS3-1073 tetramer-sorted CD8+ T cells from PBMCs, taken during acute infection. The chain links TRBV4-3 to TRBJ2-7; D may be TRBD2 (6 bases). The sequence was collected from a man aged 30 to 39 with chronic hepatitis C. CDR3 DNA sequence: TGCGCCAGCAGCCAAGAAGTGGGGGGAAGCTCCTACGAGCAGTACTTC. Translated: CASSQEVGGSSYEQYF.